This T cell receptor (beta chain) originates from a study of Graves' ophthalmopathy and Graves' hyperthyroidism. The study amplified TCR beta CDR3 regions using RNA transcripts. The library came from an HTBI-primed first-round RT-PCR and a second-round multiplex PCR. TCRdb re-derived calls from the multiplex PCR reads in MiXCR, one entry per CDR3 protein. Of hundreds of thousands of distinct CDR3 sequences in the sample, 35% to 45% were seen once. This CDR3 is 15 amino acids long. V was cut by 1 base and J by 3 bases, with 10 bases left in between. CDR1 SGHVS and CDR2 FNYEAQ come from the germline V gene. Every ophthalmopathy donor presented moderate-to-severe activity, CAS ≥3, NOSPECS ≥4 and duration under 3 months. This clonotype appeared many times. What it binds is unknown. Study-wide results and caveats: Blood was where most expanded thyroid clonotypes above 0.001 frequency also turned up. Ophthalmopathy could be told apart from stable hyperthyroidism by a 13-signature model (about 90% sensitivity, approximately 81% specificity).

What was sequenced was peripheral blood. The receptor was derived from an adult man with Graves' ophthalmopathy. V usage is TRBV7-6 and J usage is TRBJ1-5; tentatively, D is TRBD1 (6 bases). CDR3 in amino acids: CASSLVQGPNQPQHF. For the CDR3, the DNA is TGTGCCAGCAGCTTAGTCCAGGGGCCCAATCAGCCCCAGCATTTT.